This TCR beta chain was documented in a study of cytomegalovirus exposure and HLA in healthy donors. Study-wide results and caveats: Presence/absence analyses took donor sequencing depth as roughly uniform.

The PCR made use of 60 Vbeta and 13 Jbeta primers. The method was immunoSEQ multiplex PCR; TCRdb's version includes in-frame clones alone and lacks a portion of them. Among about 62,000 clones listed, 87% were seen once. Trimming removed 6 bases at V and 12 bases at J, with 22 bases between. This CDR3 is built from 14 residues. Germline V gene sequence: CDR1 SGDLS, CDR2 YYNGEE. Remarks on this clone: Its target is not known.

This TCR came from a man younger than 30 in good health and CMV-seronegative. Sequencing was carried out using PBMCs. This chain links TRBV9 with TRBJ2-1; D may be TRBD2 (6 bases). The CDR3 bases are TGTGCCAGCACCCCAAGTAGCTCAGGGCGGGGGCAGTTCTTC. It codes for CASTPSSSGRGQFF.